The 32 T cell receptor beta chains below all came from one sample that was sequenced in a study of blood T cell repertoires in COVID-19. Only in-frame clones appear in the TCRdb table, and some are missing; sequencing was by immunoSEQ multiplex PCR. The table lists fewer than 250,000 clones, roughly 86% of them singletons. The specimen sequenced was peripheral blood. The receptors originated from a man in his fifties or sixties with acute or convalescent COVID-19.

The V gene is TRBV14, the J gene TRBJ1-1, with 7 bases that match TRBD1. Germline-derived CDR1 and CDR2 are SGHDN and FVKESK. This CDR3 has 13 amino acids. J lost 11 bases, V lost 0 bases, and 6 bases had no gene match. The DNA for the CDR3 is TGTGCCAGCAGCCAAGATCGGACAGGCTTGGCTTTCTTT. It yields the protein CASSQDRTGLAFF.

The CDR3 reads CASSSGTSGRAYEQYF. CDR3 DNA sequence: TGTGCCAGCAGTTCCGGGACTAGCGGGAGGGCCTACGAGCAGTACTTC. J is TRBJ2-7 and V is TRBV27; TRBD2 aligns across 16 bases. Trimming cost V 4 bases and J 2 bases; bases outside gene matches: 2. This CDR3 is built from 16 residues. Germline-derived CDR1 and CDR2 are MNHEY and SMNVEV (reference sequence).

This clone turned up a few times. J is TRBJ2-2 and V is TRBV28; D may be TRBD2 (5 bases). Trimming stripped 4 bases from V and 4 bases from J, with 16 bases between. The CDR3 contains 16 residues. The germline CDR1 and CDR2 sequences are MDHEN and SYDVKM. CDR3 amino acids: CASSSMRRGGTGELFF. CDR3 nucleotides: TGTGCCAGCAGTTCAATGCGCCGGGGTGGCACCGGGGAGCTGTTTTTT.

A few counts support this clone. This sequence joins TRBV2 and TRBJ1-1; D ambiguous. The CDR3 covers 13 residues. The V end lost 2 bases, the J end lost 0 bases, and 4 bases lay between the germline ends. Germline V gene sequence: CDR1 SNHLY, CDR2 FYNNEI. CDR3 bases: TGTGCCAGCAGTGAATATCTGAACACTGAAGCTTTCTTT. Its translation is CASSEYLNTEAFF.

The rearrangement joins TRBV7-3 to TRBJ2-2, with D unresolved. This CDR3 spans 13 amino acids. Germline CDR1 SGHTA, CDR2 FQGTGA. The V and J ends lost 5 bases and 1 base respectively, with 5 bases between them. The CDR3 spells CASSPGNTGELFF. CDR3 nucleotides: TGTGCCAGCAGCCCCGGGAACACCGGGGAGCTGTTTTTT. The whole variable domain, remainder taken from reference TRBV7-3 and TRBJ2-2, is GAGVSQTPSNKVTEKGKYVELRCDPISGHTALYWYRQSLGQGPEFLIYFQGTGAADDSGLPNDRFFAVRPEGSVSTLKIQRTERGDSAVYLCASSPGNTGELFFGEGSRLTVL.

J is TRBJ1-4 and V is TRBV29-1; 8 bases are a match to TRBD1. The junction had 11 bases not matched to a gene; V was cut back by 6 bases and J by 8 bases. The CDR3 totals 14 residues. Germline lookup yields CDR1 SQVTM and CDR2 ANQGSEA. CDR3 loop: CSVVRQGPTEKLFF. Written as DNA, the CDR3 is TGCAGCGTGGTAAGACAGGGGCCAACCGAAAAACTGTTTTTT.

As DNA, the CDR3 is TGTGCCAGCAGCCAGGGCAGTTTCAGGCAGCCCCAGCATTTT. This encodes CASSQGSFRQPQHF. The chain has TRBV3-1 (or the pseudogene TRBV3-2) and TRBJ1-5; D unresolved. The V gene lost 3 bases and the J gene lost 7 bases, with 13 bases spanning the gap. Per the germline V gene, CDR1 is LGHDT and CDR2 is YNNKEL (reference sequence). The CDR3 is 14 residues long.

This clone was observed once. The genes are TRBV30 and TRBJ1-1; D may be TRBD1 (5 bases). Germline V CDR1 and CDR2: GTSNPN, SVGIG (reference sequence). V was cut by 2 bases and J by 4 bases, with 11 bases left in between. The CDR3 covers 13 residues. The CDR3 region has the DNA TGTGCCTGGAGTCTAACAGGCCCCACTGAAGCTTTCTTT. This sequence encodes CAWSLTGPTEAFF.

The J gene is TRBJ2-7, the V gene TRBV18; the D is unclear. The CDR3 length is 16 residues. Germline assignment: CDR1 KGHSH and CDR2 LQKENI. V shed 1 base and J shed 3 bases, with 16 bases lying between them. The CDR3 loop is CASSPLFGQSGYEQYF. The DNA of the CDR3 is TGTGCCAGCTCACCACTTTTTGGTCAATCGGGCTACGAGCAGTACTTC. The complete variable domain, with remaining parts taken from reference TRBV18 and TRBJ2-7, reads NAGVMQNPRHLVRRRGQEARLRCSPMKGHSHVYWYRQLPEEGLKFMVYLQKENIIDESGMPKERFSAEFPKEGPSILRIQQVVRGDSAAYFCASSPLFGQSGYEQYFGPGTRLTVT.

This clone was observed once. The rearrangement joins TRBV5-1 to TRBJ1-2; D perhaps matches TRBD1 (5 bases). V shed 0 bases and J shed 8 bases, with 20 bases lying between them. CDR1 SGHRS and CDR2 YFSETQ come from the germline V gene. The CDR3 loop spans 16 amino acids. This CDR3 reads CASSLGAWAGHKGYTF. The CDR3 nucleotides read TGCGCCAGCAGCTTGGGGGCGTGGGCAGGGCATAAGGGCTACACCTTC.

This clone was observed a few times. The rearrangement joins TRBV29-1 to TRBJ1-2; D gene uncertain. The CDR3 totals 16 residues. V gave up 4 bases and J gave up 0 bases, with 18 bases separating them. Germline V gene data show CDR1 as SQVTM and CDR2 as ANQGSEA. CDR3 residues: CSVGFDPTSANYGYTF. CDR3 coding DNA: TGCAGCGTTGGGTTTGATCCAACGTCAGCTAACTATGGCTACACCTTC.

The chain carries TRBV11-3 and TRBJ1-1; D might be TRBD1 (6 bases). CDR3 length: 14 residues. Germline V gene data show CDR1 as SGHNT and CDR2 as YENEEA. With 5 bases removed from V and 1 base from J, the gap between germline ends came to 11 bases. The chain's CDR3 is CASSLSGQNTEAFF. CDR3 coding DNA: TGTGCCAGCAGCCTGTCGGGACAGAACACTGAAGCTTTCTTT.

The chain recombines TRBV7-9 with TRBJ1-5, with 8 positions matching TRBD1. Unmatched junction bases numbered 7, after V lost 6 bases and J lost 6 bases. The CDR3 extends over 14 amino acids. The germline V gene has CDR1 SEHNR and CDR2 FQNEAQ (reference sequence). This chain's CDR3 is CASSRTGRGQPQHF. Written as DNA, the CDR3 is TGTGCCAGCAGTCGGACAGGGCGAGGTCAGCCCCAGCATTTT.

The chain couples TRBV11-2 to TRBJ1-1; 8 positions match TRBD1. The germline CDR1 and CDR2 sequences are SGHAT and FQNNGV. The CDR3 length is 15 residues. V gave up 6 bases and J gave up 2 bases; unmatched junction bases: 8. The CDR3 nucleotides are TGTGCCAGCAGTCCCATCAGGGGGCTTAACACTGAAGCTTTCTTT. Translating it yields CASSPIRGLNTEAFF.

The V and J genes are TRBV18 and TRBJ1-4; no clear D gene. Germline lookup yields CDR1 KGHSH and CDR2 LQKENI. The CDR3 is made up of 16 amino acids. V lost 1 base and J lost 7, with 16 bases in between. CDR3 protein: CASSPQGSGAGEKLFF. The CDR3 coding sequence is TGTGCCAGCTCACCACAAGGCTCCGGTGCGGGTGAAAAACTGTTTTTT.

The chain joins TRBV18 to TRBJ1-1; weak D call: TRBD1 (6 bases). This CDR3 comprises 17 residues. V was pared by 0 bases and J by 0 bases, with 14 bases between. Germline V CDR1 and CDR2: KGHSH, LQKENI. CDR3 protein: CASSPPPWTDMNTEAFF. Here the CDR3 DNA reads TGTGCCAGCTCACCACCCCCGTGGACAGACATGAACACTGAAGCTTTCTTT.

The chain combines TRBV11-2 with TRBJ1-5; D gene ambiguous. The CDR3 has 13 residues. Trimming removed 1 base at V and 5 bases at J, with 6 bases between. Germline V gene data show CDR1 as SGHAT and CDR2 as FQNNGV. The CDR3 protein is CASSLGRDQPQHF. The CDR3 DNA reads as TGTGCCAGCAGCTTAGGGAGGGATCAGCCCCAGCATTTT. Complete variable domain (other parts from reference TRBV11-2 and TRBJ1-5): EAGVAQSPRYKIIEKRQSVAFWCNPISGHATLYWYQQILGQGPKLLIQFQNNGVVDDSQLPKDRFSAERLKGVDSTLKIQPAKLEDSAVYLCASSLGRDQPQHFGDGTRLSIL.

The chain links TRBV12-3 or TRBV12-4 to TRBJ1-2; 8 bases map to TRBD1. CDR3 length: 13 amino acids. V shed 6 bases and J 4 bases; nucleotides not matched to a gene: 4. The CDR3 is CASRPGGVYGYTF. The CDR3 DNA reads TGTGCCAGCAGGCCAGGGGGCGTCTATGGCTACACCTTC.

The DNA of the CDR3 is TGTGCCAGCAGTTTAAAGTCCTTACAGGGGATGAACACTGAAGCTTTCTTT. Translating gives CASSLKSLQGMNTEAFF. This rearrangement joins TRBV27 to TRBJ1-1, with 7 nucleotides matching TRBD1. The germline V gene has CDR1 MNHEY and CDR2 SMNVEV (reference sequence). V lost 2 bases to trimming and J lost 0 bases; unmatched junction nucleotides: 9. This CDR3 is 17 amino acids long.

The gene calls are TRBV12-3 or TRBV12-4 and TRBJ1-1; 8 nucleotides match TRBD1. V gave up 5 bases and J gave up 7 bases; unmatched junction bases: 6. This CDR3 has 13 residues. The DNA for the CDR3 is TGTGCCAGCAGTACAGGGGGTGGGGGTGAAGCTTTCTTT. Amino acids: CASSTGGGGEAFF.

This chain links TRBV19 with TRBJ2-7; D ambiguous. The CDR3 has 14 residues. The germline CDR1 and CDR2 sequences are LNHDA and SQIVND (reference sequence). V gave up 3 bases and J gave up 1 base, with 10 bases separating them. CDR3 DNA sequence: TGTGCCAGTAGTATGAGTGGCGGATCCTACGAGCAGTACTTC. As protein: CASSMSGGSYEQYF.

The chain employs TRBV25-1 and TRBJ2-7; possible D gene TRBD1, 6 bases. Germline V gives CDR1 MGHDK, CDR2 SYGVNS. CDR3 length equals 14 residues. V dropped 5 bases and J dropped 7 bases, with 18 bases sitting between them. The CDR3 DNA follows: TGTGCCAGCAGTTTCCGCCCAGGGGCAAGGGAGCAGTACTTC. This encodes CASSFRPGAREQYF.

This rearrangement joins TRBV9 to TRBJ2-3; tentative D call: TRBD2 (6 bases). The germline V gene has CDR1 SGDLS and CDR2 YYNGEE. The CDR3 covers 15 residues. V shed 4 bases and J shed 4 bases, with 16 bases lying between them. CDR3 in DNA: TGTGCCAGCAGCTCATGGGGGGAGTGGTCAGATACGCAGTATTTT. Protein sequence: CASSSWGEWSDTQYF.

The chain employs TRBV9 and TRBJ2-1, with D unclear. The CDR3 runs 15 residues. Germline V gene sequence: CDR1 SGDLS, CDR2 YYNGEE. V lost 4 bases to trimming and J lost 0 bases, with 11 bases between them. The CDR3 here is CASSKSTGSYNEQFF. DNA for the CDR3: TGTGCCAGCAGCAAAAGCACGGGCTCCTACAATGAGCAGTTCTTC.

V is TRBV27 and J is TRBJ1-6, with 10 nucleotides matching TRBD1. The V segment lost 3 bases and the J segment 3 bases; nucleotides outside the gene matches: 5. Germline V gives CDR1 MNHEY, CDR2 SMNVEV (reference sequence). The CDR3 runs to 17 residues. The CDR3 loop is CASSFGTGEGYNSPLHF. The CDR3 DNA reads TGTGCCAGCAGTTTCGGGACAGGGGAAGGCTATAATTCACCCCTCCACTTT.

This chain uses TRBV7-9 with TRBJ1-1; TRBD1 aligns across 10 bases. CDR3 length equals 15 residues. Trimming at V came to 5 bases and at J to 4 bases, leaving 7 bases not matched to a gene. Germline lookup yields CDR1 SEHNR and CDR2 FQNEAQ (reference sequence). DNA of the CDR3: TGTGCCAGCAGCCCGACCGGGACAGGGGCCACTGAAGCTTTCTTT. Translation gives CASSPTGTGATEAFF.

The rearrangement uses TRBV10-3 and TRBJ2-2; 9 bases line up with TRBD2. Trimming took 0 bases from V and 3 from J; bases not matched to a gene: 5. Germline values: CDR1 ENHRY, CDR2 SYGVKD. The CDR3 spans 17 residues. The CDR3 nucleotides read TGTGCCATCAGTGAGTCTACGCGGGGGGGATACACCGGGGAGCTGTTTTTT. Translation: CAISESTRGGYTGELFF.

V gene TRBV14 combines with J gene TRBJ2-1; D is ambiguous. V lost 0 bases and J 6 bases, leaving 15 bases between the germline ends. CDR3 length: 16 amino acids. CDR1 SGHDN and CDR2 FVKESK come from the germline V gene. CDR3 in DNA: TGTGCCAGCAGCCAAGATGAACAAGTTCGAGGCAATGAGCAGTTCTTC. Residues: CASSQDEQVRGNEQFF. Based on the CDR3 plus reference TRBV14 and TRBJ2-1, the full variable domain is EAGVTQFPSHSVIEKGQTVTLRCDPISGHDNLYWYRRVMGKEIKFLLHFVKESKQDESGMPNNRFLAERTGGTYSTLKVQPAELEDSGVYFCASSQDEQVRGNEQFFGPGTRLTVL.

This clone was counted between two and nine times. The chain joins TRBV5-1 to TRBJ2-1; TRBD2 matches at 10 bases. This CDR3 contains 16 residues. Germline V gene sequence: CDR1 SGHRS, CDR2 YFSETQ. The ends lost 7 bases at V and 4 bases at J; junction bases unmatched: 11. The CDR3 protein is CASQTQSSGRYNEQFF. CDR3 nucleotide sequence: TGCGCCAGCCAGACCCAATCTAGCGGGAGATACAATGAGCAGTTCTTC.

The rearrangement joins TRBV5-4 to TRBJ1-4, with 7 bases identical to TRBD1. After removal of 4 bases from V and 5 bases from J, the junction contained 8 bases not matched to a gene. The length of the CDR3 is 15 residues. The germline V gene encodes CDR1 SGHNT and CDR2 YYREEE (reference sequence). DNA for the CDR3: TGTGCCAGCAGCCGGACAGGACAGGCGAATGAAAAACTGTTTTTT. Translation gives CASSRTGQANEKLFF.

This rearrangement joins TRBV5-1 to TRBJ2-1, with D perhaps matching TRBD2 (6 bases). The CDR3 runs to 18 residues. The germline V gene encodes CDR1 SGHRS and CDR2 YFSETQ. V dropped 2 bases and J dropped 1 base, with 19 bases sitting between them. This chain's CDR3 is CASSFGLRGSGSYNEQFF. The CDR3 DNA follows: TGCGCCAGCAGCTTCGGTCTCCGGGGTAGCGGTTCCTACAATGAGCAGTTCTTC. The entire variable domain, with the rest obtained from reference TRBV5-1 and TRBJ2-1, is as follows: KAGVTQTPRYLIKTRGQQVTLSCSPISGHRSVSWYQQTPGQGLQFLFEYFSETQRNKGNFPGRFSGRQFSNSRSEMNVSTLELGDSALYLCASSFGLRGSGSYNEQFFGPGTRLTVL.

This chain connects TRBV28 to TRBJ1-2, with a possible D match to TRBD1 (5 bases). V shed 7 bases and J shed 7 bases, with 28 bases lying between them. The CDR3 has 17 amino acids. Germline V gene lookup returns CDR1 MDHEN and CDR2 SYDVKM. The CDR3 loop is CASTEPILVQGKGGYTF. Here the CDR3 DNA reads TGTGCCAGCACCGAACCTATTCTAGTGCAGGGAAAGGGTGGCTACACCTTC.